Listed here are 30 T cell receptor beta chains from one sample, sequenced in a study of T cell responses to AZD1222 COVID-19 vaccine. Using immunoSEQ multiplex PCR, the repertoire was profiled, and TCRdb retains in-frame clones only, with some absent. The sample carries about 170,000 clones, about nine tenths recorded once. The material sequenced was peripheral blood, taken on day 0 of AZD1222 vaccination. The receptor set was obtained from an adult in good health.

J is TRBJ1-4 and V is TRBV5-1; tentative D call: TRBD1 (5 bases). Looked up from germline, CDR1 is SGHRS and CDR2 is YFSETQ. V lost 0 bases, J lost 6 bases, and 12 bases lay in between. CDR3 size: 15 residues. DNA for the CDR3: TGCGCCAGCAGCTTGGCCAACGGGGGAGATGAAAAACTGTTTTTT. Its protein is CASSLANGGDEKLFF. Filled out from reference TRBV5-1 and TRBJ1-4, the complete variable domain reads KAGVTQTPRYLIKTRGQQVTLSCSPISGHRSVSWYQQTPGQGLQFLFEYFSETQRNKGNFPGRFSGRQFSNSRSEMNVSTLELGDSALYLCASSLANGGDEKLFFGSGTQLSVL.

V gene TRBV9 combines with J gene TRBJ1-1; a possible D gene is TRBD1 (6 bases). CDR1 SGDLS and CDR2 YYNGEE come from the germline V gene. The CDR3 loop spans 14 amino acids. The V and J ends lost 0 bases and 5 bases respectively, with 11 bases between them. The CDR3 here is CASSVVGGWTEAFF. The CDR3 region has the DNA TGTGCCAGCAGCGTAGTAGGGGGATGGACTGAAGCTTTCTTT. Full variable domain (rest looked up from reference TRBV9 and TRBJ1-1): DSGVTQTPKHLITATGQRVTLRCSPRSGDLSVYWYQQSLDQGLQFLIQYYNGEERAKGNILERFSAQQFPDLHSELNLSSLELGDSALYFCASSVVGGWTEAFFGQGTRLTVV.

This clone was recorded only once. Here the CDR3 DNA reads TGTGCCAGCAGTGACCCAGGGGCGAGGGGCTACACCTTC. This sequence encodes CASSDPGARGYTF. The chain joins TRBV6-4 to TRBJ1-2; possibly TRBD1 for D (6 bases). CDR1 MRHNA and CDR2 SNTAGT come from the germline V gene. The CDR3 runs to 13 residues. The V and J ends lost 2 bases and 8 bases respectively, with 12 bases between them.

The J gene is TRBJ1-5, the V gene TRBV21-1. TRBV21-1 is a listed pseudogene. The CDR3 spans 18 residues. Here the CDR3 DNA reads TGTGCCAGCAGCCAAAGTGGGGGGAATGGTAGGGTGAATCAGCCCCAGCATTTT. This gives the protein CASSQSGGNGRVNQPQHF.

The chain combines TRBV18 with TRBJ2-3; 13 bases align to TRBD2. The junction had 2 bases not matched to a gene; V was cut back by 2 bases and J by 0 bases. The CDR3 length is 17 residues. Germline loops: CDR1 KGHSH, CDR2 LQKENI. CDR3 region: CASSPWTSGSSTDTQYF. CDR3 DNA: TGTGCCAGCTCACCATGGACTAGCGGGAGTAGCACAGATACGCAGTATTTT. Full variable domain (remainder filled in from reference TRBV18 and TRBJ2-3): NAGVMQNPRHLVRRRGQEARLRCSPMKGHSHVYWYRQLPEEGLKFMVYLQKENIIDESGMPKERFSAEFPKEGPSILRIQQVVRGDSAAYFCASSPWTSGSSTDTQYFGPGTRLTVL.

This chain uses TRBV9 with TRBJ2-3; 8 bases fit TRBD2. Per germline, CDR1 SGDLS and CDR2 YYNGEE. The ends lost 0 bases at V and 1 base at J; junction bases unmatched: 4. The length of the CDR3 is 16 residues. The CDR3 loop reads CASSVGAGEGTDTQYF. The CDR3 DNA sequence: TGTGCCAGCAGCGTAGGAGCGGGGGAAGGCACAGATACGCAGTATTTT.

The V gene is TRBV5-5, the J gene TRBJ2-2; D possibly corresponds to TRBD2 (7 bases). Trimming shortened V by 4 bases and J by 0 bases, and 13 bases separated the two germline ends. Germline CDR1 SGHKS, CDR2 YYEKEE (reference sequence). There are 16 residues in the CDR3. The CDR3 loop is CASSLGGPSNTGELFF. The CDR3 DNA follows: TGTGCCAGCAGCCTCGGGGGGCCTTCGAACACCGGGGAGCTGTTTTTT.

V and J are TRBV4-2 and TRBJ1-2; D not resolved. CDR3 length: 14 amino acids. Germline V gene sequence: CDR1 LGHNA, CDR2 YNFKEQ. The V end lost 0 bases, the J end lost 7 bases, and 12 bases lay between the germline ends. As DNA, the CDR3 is TGTGCCAGCAGCCAAGAGAGGCACATGGGTGGCTACACCTTC. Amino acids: CASSQERHMGGYTF.

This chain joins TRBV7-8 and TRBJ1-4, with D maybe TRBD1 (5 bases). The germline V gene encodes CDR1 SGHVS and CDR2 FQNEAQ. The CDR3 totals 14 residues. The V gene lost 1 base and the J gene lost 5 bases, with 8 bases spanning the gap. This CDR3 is CASSLGGRNEKLFF. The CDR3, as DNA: TGTGCCAGCAGCTTAGGGGGCCGGAATGAAAAACTGTTTTTT.

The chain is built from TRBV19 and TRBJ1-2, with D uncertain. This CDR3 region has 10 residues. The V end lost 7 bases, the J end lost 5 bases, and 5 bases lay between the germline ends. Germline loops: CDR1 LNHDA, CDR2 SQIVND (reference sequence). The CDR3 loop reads CASIWYGYTF. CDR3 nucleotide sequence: TGTGCCAGTATATGGTATGGCTACACCTTC.

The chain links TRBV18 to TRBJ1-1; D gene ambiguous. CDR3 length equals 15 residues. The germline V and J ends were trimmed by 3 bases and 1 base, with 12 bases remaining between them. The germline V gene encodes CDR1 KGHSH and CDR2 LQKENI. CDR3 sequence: CASSPEGHSNTEAFF. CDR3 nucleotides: TGTGCCAGCTCACCCGAGGGCCACTCGAACACTGAAGCTTTCTTT.

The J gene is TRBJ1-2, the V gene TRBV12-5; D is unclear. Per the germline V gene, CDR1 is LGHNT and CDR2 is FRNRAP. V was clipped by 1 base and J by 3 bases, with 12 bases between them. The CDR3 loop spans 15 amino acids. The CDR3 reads CASGLAPGVHYGYTF. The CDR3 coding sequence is TGTGCTAGTGGTTTGGCCCCTGGGGTCCACTATGGCTACACCTTC.

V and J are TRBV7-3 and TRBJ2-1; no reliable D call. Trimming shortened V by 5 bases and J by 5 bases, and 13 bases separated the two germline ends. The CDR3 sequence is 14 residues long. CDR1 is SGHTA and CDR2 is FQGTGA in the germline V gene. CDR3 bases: TGTGCCAGCAGCGATAGTCTACGGCACAATGAGCAGTTCTTC. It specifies CASSDSLRHNEQFF.

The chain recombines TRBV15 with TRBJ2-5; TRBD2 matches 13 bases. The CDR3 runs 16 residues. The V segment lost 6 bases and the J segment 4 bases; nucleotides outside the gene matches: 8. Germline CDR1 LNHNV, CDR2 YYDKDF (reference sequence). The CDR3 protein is CATRTSGGLQGETQYF. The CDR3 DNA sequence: TGTGCCACCAGGACTAGCGGGGGGCTCCAAGGAGAGACCCAGTACTTC.

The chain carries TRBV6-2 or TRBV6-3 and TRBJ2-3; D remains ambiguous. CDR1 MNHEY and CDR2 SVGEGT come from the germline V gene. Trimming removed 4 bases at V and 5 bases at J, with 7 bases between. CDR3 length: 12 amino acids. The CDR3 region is CASSSDGDTQYF. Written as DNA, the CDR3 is TGTGCCAGCAGTTCGGACGGAGATACGCAGTATTTT.

CDR3 DNA sequence: TGTGCCAGCAGTGAAGGTGGGGCCTCGGGGGGGACCCAGTACTTC. This encodes CASSEGGASGGTQYF. The chain combines TRBV2 with TRBJ2-5; 7 nucleotides agree with TRBD2. Trimming at V came to 1 base and at J to 7 bases, leaving 9 bases not matched to a gene. The CDR3 consists of 15 residues. CDR1 is SNHLY, CDR2 FYNNEI, per germline. Based on the CDR3 plus reference TRBV2 and TRBJ2-5, the full variable domain is EPEVTQTPSHQVTQMGQEVILRCVPISNHLYFYWYRQILGQKVEFLVSFYNNEISEKSEIFDDQFSVERPDGSNFTLKIRSTKLEDSAMYFCASSEGGASGGTQYFGPGTRLLVL.

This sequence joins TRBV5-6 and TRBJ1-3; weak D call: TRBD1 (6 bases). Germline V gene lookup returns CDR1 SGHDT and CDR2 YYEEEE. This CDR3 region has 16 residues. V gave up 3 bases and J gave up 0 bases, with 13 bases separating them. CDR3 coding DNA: TGTGCCAGCAGCTCCCGGGACACCAGCTCTGGAAACACCATATATTTT. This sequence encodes CASSSRDTSSGNTIYF.

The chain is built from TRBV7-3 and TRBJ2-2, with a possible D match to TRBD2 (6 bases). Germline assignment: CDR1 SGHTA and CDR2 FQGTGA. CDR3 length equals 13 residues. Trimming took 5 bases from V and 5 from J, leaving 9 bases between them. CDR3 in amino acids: CASSPAGTGELFF. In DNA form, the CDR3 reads TGTGCCAGCAGCCCCGCGGGGACCGGGGAGCTGTTTTTT. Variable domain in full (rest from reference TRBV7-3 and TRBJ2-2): GAGVSQTPSNKVTEKGKYVELRCDPISGHTALYWYRQSLGQGPEFLIYFQGTGAADDSGLPNDRFFAVRPEGSVSTLKIQRTERGDSAVYLCASSPAGTGELFFGEGSRLTVL.

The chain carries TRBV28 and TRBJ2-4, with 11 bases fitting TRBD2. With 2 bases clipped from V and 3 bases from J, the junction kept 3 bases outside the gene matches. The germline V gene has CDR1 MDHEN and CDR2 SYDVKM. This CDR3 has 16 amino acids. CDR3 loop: CASSLNTSGGKNIQYF. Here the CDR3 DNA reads TGTGCCAGCAGTTTAAATACTAGCGGGGGCAAAAACATTCAGTACTTC.

The DNA of the CDR3 is TGTGCCAGTTCAACAGGGGGGAAGTACCAAGAGACCCAGTACTTC. Residues: CASSTGGKYQETQYF. The chain couples TRBV19 to TRBJ2-5, with 8 bases that match TRBD1. This CDR3 has 15 residues. Germline V gives CDR1 LNHDA, CDR2 SQIVND (reference sequence). V lost 8 bases to trimming and J lost 0 bases; unmatched junction nucleotides: 8.

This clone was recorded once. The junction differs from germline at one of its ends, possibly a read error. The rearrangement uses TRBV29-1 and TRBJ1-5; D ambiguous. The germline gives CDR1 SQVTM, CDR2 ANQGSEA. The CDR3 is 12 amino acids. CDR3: CSVELGKQPQHF. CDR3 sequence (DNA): TGCAGCGTTGAGCTGGGCAAACAGCCCCAGCATTTT.

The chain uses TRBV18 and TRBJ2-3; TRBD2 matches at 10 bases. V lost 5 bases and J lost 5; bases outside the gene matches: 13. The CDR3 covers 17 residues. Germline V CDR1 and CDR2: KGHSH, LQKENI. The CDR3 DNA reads TGTGCCAGCTCAACCGTCCCTAGCGGGGGTCGGCAAGATACGCAGTATTTT. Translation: CASSTVPSGGRQDTQYF. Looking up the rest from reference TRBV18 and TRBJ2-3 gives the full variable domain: NAGVMQNPRHLVRRRGQEARLRCSPMKGHSHVYWYRQLPEEGLKFMVYLQKENIIDESGMPKERFSAEFPKEGPSILRIQQVVRGDSAAYFCASSTVPSGGRQDTQYFGPGTRLTVL.

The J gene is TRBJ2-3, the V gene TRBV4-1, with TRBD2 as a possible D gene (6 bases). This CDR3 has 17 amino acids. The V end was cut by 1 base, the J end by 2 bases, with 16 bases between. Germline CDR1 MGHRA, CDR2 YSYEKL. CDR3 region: CASSQVSLRGTTDTQYF. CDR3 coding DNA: TGCGCCAGCAGCCAAGTTTCTCTCCGCGGGACCACAGATACGCAGTATTTT.

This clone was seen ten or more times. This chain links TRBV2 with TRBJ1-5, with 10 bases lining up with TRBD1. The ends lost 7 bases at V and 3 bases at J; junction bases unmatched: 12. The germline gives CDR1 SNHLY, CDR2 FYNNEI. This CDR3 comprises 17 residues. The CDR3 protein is CASTKRGTGDFNQPQHF. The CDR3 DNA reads TGTGCCAGCACTAAAAGGGGGACAGGGGATTTCAATCAGCCCCAGCATTTT.

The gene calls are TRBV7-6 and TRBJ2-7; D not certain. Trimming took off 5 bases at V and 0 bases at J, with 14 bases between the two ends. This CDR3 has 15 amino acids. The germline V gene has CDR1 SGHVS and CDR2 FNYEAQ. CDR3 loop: CASSPDKYYSYEQYF. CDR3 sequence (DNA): TGTGCCAGCAGCCCCGACAAATATTACTCCTACGAGCAGTACTTC.

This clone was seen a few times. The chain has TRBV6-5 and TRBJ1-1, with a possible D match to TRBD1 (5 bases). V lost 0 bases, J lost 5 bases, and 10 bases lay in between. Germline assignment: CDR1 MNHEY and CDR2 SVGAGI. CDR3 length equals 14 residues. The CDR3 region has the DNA TGTGCCAGCAGTTACTCGGGCAGGGCAACTGAAGCTTTCTTT. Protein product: CASSYSGRATEAFF.

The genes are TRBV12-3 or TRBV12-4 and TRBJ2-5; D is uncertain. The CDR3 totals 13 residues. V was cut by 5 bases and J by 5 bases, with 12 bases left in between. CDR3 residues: CASSPRPWETQYF. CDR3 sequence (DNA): TGTGCCAGCAGTCCCCGCCCGTGGGAGACCCAGTACTTC.

CDR3 in amino acids: CASSIGVNEQFF. The CDR3 region has the DNA TGTGCCAGCAGTATAGGCGTGAATGAGCAGTTCTTC. V gene TRBV13 combines with J gene TRBJ2-1; D uncertain. The germline V and J ends were trimmed by 6 bases and 7 bases, with 10 bases remaining between them. The CDR3 runs 12 residues. Germline V gene sequence: CDR1 PRHDT, CDR2 FYEKMQ (reference sequence).

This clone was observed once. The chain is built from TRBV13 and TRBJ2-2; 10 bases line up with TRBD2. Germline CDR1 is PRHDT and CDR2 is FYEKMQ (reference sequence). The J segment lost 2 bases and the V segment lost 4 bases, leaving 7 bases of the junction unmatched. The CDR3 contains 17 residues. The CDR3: CASSSNLAGVNTGELFF. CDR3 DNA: TGTGCCAGCAGCTCTAATCTAGCGGGGGTTAACACCGGGGAGCTGTTTTTT.

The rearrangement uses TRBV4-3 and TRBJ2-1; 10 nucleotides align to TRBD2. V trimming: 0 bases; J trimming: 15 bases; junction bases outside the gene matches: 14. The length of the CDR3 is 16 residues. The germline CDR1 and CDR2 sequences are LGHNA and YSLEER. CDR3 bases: TGCGCCAGCAGCCAAGAAGTACTAGCGGGGCCTCAAGCGTGGTTCTTC. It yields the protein CASSQEVLAGPQAWFF.